This T cell receptor (beta chain) was retrieved from a study of response to subunit inactivated influenza vaccine. Broader study findings: There was a suggestion from the authors that each seasonal influenza vaccination recruits few new T cells.

MiXCR was run by TCRdb on the RT-PCR reads, yielding one entry per CDR3 protein. The sample holds hundreds of thousands of distinct CDR3 sequences, roughly 23% seen once. Notes on this clonotype: Its target is unknown.

This sequence was found in a man aged 50-59 years who received an inactivated influenza vaccine. The specimen comprised CD4+ T cells sorted from PBMCs, sampled about 5 days after vaccination.

The CDR3 region has the DNA TGTGCCACCGGCCCGAGCTCCGGGAGCGAGCAGTACTTC. Translation gives CATGPSSGSEQYF. This chain joins TRBV7-9 and TRBJ2-7; TRBD2 is a possible D gene (6 bases). The CDR3 contains 13 residues. Germline lookup yields CDR1 SEHNR and CDR2 FQNEAQ (reference sequence). The V end lost 10 bases, the J end lost 6 bases, and 19 bases lay between the germline ends. The whole variable domain, remainder taken from reference TRBV7-9 and TRBJ2-7, is DTGVSQNPRHKITKRGQNVTFRCDPISEHNRLYWYRQTLGQGPEFLTYFQNEAQLEKSRLLSDRFSAERPKGSFSTLEIQRTEQGDSAMYLCATGPSSGSEQYFGPGTRLTVT.